This T cell receptor beta chain emerged from a study of shared clonotypes between healthy human individuals. General study points: Clonotypes not shared had lower generation probabilities than those common to all four donors.

Method: immunoSEQ multiplex PCR; TCRdb's copy keeps in-frame clones and lacks some. This table has 2 million to 3 million clones, around nine tenths appearing once. Germline V gene lookup returns CDR1 MNHEY and CDR2 SMNVEV (reference sequence). This CDR3 is built from 13 residues. Deletions cut 3 bases from V and 8 bases from J, with 10 bases between. Concerning this clone: Its antigen is still unknown.

Sequencing was done on a sample of naive CD4+ T cells sorted from blood. The subset is: CD45RA+ positively selected. V usage is TRBV27 and J usage is TRBJ2-2; the D gene could be TRBD1 or TRBD2 (5 bases each). The TCR originated in a young man in good health. CDR3 bases: TGTGCCAGCAGTTTCGCCGGGACGGGGGAGCTGTTTTTT. Protein product: CASSFAGTGELFF.